Listed below are T cell receptor beta chains from one sample, sequenced in a study of a mutant IDH1 vaccine in newly diagnosed glioma. Sequenced by immunoSEQ multiplex PCR; TCRdb stores in-frame clones only, minus some. This sample has some 38,000 clones, with more than 80% found just once. Their specific antigens are unknown. Sequences were derived from PBMCs, sampled from a glioma patient whose treatment included an IDH1 peptide vaccine. The origin of the receptors is a man aged 40-49 years with glioma. Both conserved end residues are part of each CDR3. The D gene is left open where the match is weak. The size field is filled for only some rows; it gives once, few, many or a size class.

abundance: few; v_gene: TRBV19; d_gene: -; j_gene: TRBJ1-5; CDR3aa: CASSSAVRGGQPQHF; CDR3nt: TGTGCCAGTAGTAGTGCCGTGCGGGGAGGTCAGCCCCAGCATTTT
abundance: medium-sized; v_gene: TRBV5-8; d_gene: -; j_gene: TRBJ1-1; CDR3aa: CASSPGRRNTEAFF; CDR3nt: TGTGCCAGCAGCCCCGGTCGGCGGAACACTGAAGCTTTCTTT
abundance: -; v_gene: TRBV27; d_gene: -; j_gene: TRBJ1-2; CDR3aa: CASSLSPGGGYGYTF; CDR3nt: TGTGCCAGCAGTTTATCCCCGGGAGGGGGCTATGGCTACACCTTC
abundance: -; v_gene: TRBV19; d_gene: -; j_gene: TRBJ2-3; CDR3aa: CASSFSSTDTQYF; CDR3nt: TGTGCCAGTAGTTTCTCAAGCACAGATACGCAGTATTTT
abundance: -; v_gene: TRBV18; d_gene: TRBD1; j_gene: TRBJ1-1; CDR3aa: CASSPLGTGGPFEAFF; CDR3nt: TGTGCCAGCTCACCACTCGGGACAGGGGGGCCCTTTGAAGCTTTCTTT
abundance: -; v_gene: TRBV28; d_gene: -; j_gene: TRBJ1-1; CDR3aa: CASRTGQRHMNTEAFF; CDR3nt: TGTGCCAGCAGGACCGGACAGCGCCATATGAACACTGAAGCTTTCTTT
abundance: -; v_gene: TRBV7-8; d_gene: -; j_gene: TRBJ1-4; CDR3aa: CASSLARTVNEKLFF; CDR3nt: TGTGCCAGCAGCTTAGCCCGGACAGTTAATGAAAAACTGTTTTTT
abundance: -; v_gene: TRBV6-1; d_gene: TRBD1; j_gene: TRBJ1-3; CDR3aa: CASSEAPGQDSWNSGNTIYF; CDR3nt: TGTGCCAGCAGTGAAGCCCCGGGACAGGACTCCTGGAACTCTGGAAACACCATATATTTT
abundance: -; v_gene: TRBV6-1; d_gene: TRBD2; j_gene: TRBJ2-3; CDR3aa: CASITGGGIDTQYF; CDR3nt: TGTGCCAGCATTACTGGCGGGGGGATAGATACGCAGTATTTT
abundance: -; v_gene: TRBV12-5; d_gene: TRBD2; j_gene: TRBJ2-7; CDR3aa: CASGPRTSLEQYF; CDR3nt: TGTGCTAGTGGTCCCCGGACTAGCCTCGAGCAGTACTTC
abundance: -; v_gene: TRBV30; d_gene: -; j_gene: TRBJ1-2; CDR3aa: CAWNQGYNYGYTF; CDR3nt: TGTGCCTGGAACCAAGGGTATAACTATGGCTACACCTTC
abundance: few; v_gene: TRBV14; d_gene: -; j_gene: TRBJ2-2; CDR3aa: CASRLRSGAGGELFF; CDR3nt: TGTGCCAGCAGACTCCGATCGGGGGCAGGCGGGGAGCTGTTTTTT
abundance: -; v_gene: TRBV7-2; d_gene: -; j_gene: TRBJ2-1; CDR3aa: CASSLNPSGNEQFF; CDR3nt: TGTGCCAGCAGCTTAAATCCCTCGGGAAATGAGCAGTTCTTC
abundance: -; v_gene: TRBV7-2; d_gene: TRBD2; j_gene: TRBJ2-7; CDR3aa: CASSLGLAGATYEQYF; CDR3nt: TGTGCCAGCAGCTTAGGCCTAGCGGGGGCAACCTACGAGCAGTACTTC
abundance: -; v_gene: TRBV7-8; d_gene: TRBD2; j_gene: TRBJ2-5; CDR3aa: CASSRGLAGGRRETQYF; CDR3nt: TGTGCCAGCAGCCGCGGACTAGCGGGGGGGCGGAGAGAGACCCAGTACTTC
abundance: -; v_gene: TRBV4-3; d_gene: TRBD1; j_gene: TRBJ1-6; CDR3aa: CASSQEAGGGNSPLHF; CDR3nt: TGCGCCAGCAGCCAAGAGGCAGGGGGCGGTAATTCACCCCTCCACTTT
abundance: -; v_gene: TRBV9; d_gene: -; j_gene: TRBJ1-1; CDR3aa: CASSVGSNTEAFF; CDR3nt: TGTGCCAGCAGCGTAGGGAGTAACACTGAAGCTTTCTTT
abundance: -; v_gene: TRBV5-4; d_gene: TRBD1; j_gene: TRBJ2-7; CDR3aa: CASSPDRSSYEQYF; CDR3nt: TGTGCCAGCAGCCCGGACAGGAGCTCCTACGAGCAGTACTTC
abundance: -; v_gene: TRBV6-5; d_gene: -; j_gene: TRBJ1-1; CDR3aa: CASSYSTGAMNTEAFF; CDR3nt: TGTGCCAGCAGTTACTCTACCGGGGCTATGAACACTGAAGCTTTCTTT
abundance: few; v_gene: TRBV7-9; d_gene: TRBD1; j_gene: TRBJ2-2; CDR3aa: CASRPPGGRGELFF; CDR3nt: TGTGCCAGCAGACCCCCAGGGGGCCGCGGGGAGCTGTTTTTT
abundance: -; v_gene: TRBV19; d_gene: -; j_gene: TRBJ1-2; CDR3aa: CASRDYGYTF; CDR3nt: TGTGCCAGTAGAGACTATGGCTACACCTTC
abundance: -; v_gene: TRBV7-2; d_gene: -; j_gene: TRBJ1-2; CDR3aa: CASSPGAGPNYGYTF; CDR3nt: TGTGCCAGCAGCCCCGGGGCAGGGCCTAACTATGGCTACACCTTC
abundance: -; v_gene: TRBV5-1; d_gene: -; j_gene: TRBJ2-1; CDR3aa: CASSLDDSELRNEQFF; CDR3nt: TGCGCCAGCAGCTTGGACGACAGCGAACTCCGCAATGAGCAGTTCTTC
abundance: once; v_gene: TRBV6-4; d_gene: -; j_gene: TRBJ2-5; CDR3aa: CASSENPDGQETQYF; CDR3nt: TGTGCCAGCAGTGAAAATCCGGACGGCCAAGAGACCCAGTACTTC
abundance: -; v_gene: TRBV4-3; d_gene: TRBD1; j_gene: TRBJ1-2; CDR3aa: CASSQRGGVNYGYTF; CDR3nt: TGCGCCAGCAGCCAGCGAGGGGGCGTTAACTATGGCTACACCTTC
abundance: -; v_gene: TRBV5-1; d_gene: -; j_gene: TRBJ2-5; CDR3aa: CASSPINAVGVWTQYF; CDR3nt: TGCGCCAGCAGCCCTATTAACGCCGTCGGGGTTTGGACCCAGTACTTC
abundance: -; v_gene: TRBV5-5; d_gene: -; j_gene: TRBJ2-3; CDR3aa: CASSLAPQGDTQYF; CDR3nt: TGTGCCAGCAGCTTGGCCCCACAGGGAGATACGCAGTATTTT
abundance: -; v_gene: TRBV18; d_gene: TRBD1; j_gene: TRBJ1-2; CDR3aa: CASSPGQSYGYTF; CDR3nt: TGTGCCAGCTCACCGGGACAGTCCTATGGCTACACCTTC
abundance: -; v_gene: TRBV7-2; d_gene: -; j_gene: TRBJ1-2; CDR3aa: CASSSAVQGNYGYTF; CDR3nt: TGTGCCAGCAGCTCGGCGGTACAGGGTAACTATGGCTACACCTTC
abundance: -; v_gene: TRBV30; d_gene: -; j_gene: TRBJ1-3; CDR3aa: CAWTNPEWGNTIYF; CDR3nt: TGTGCCTGGACTAACCCCGAGTGGGGAAACACCATATATTTT
abundance: -; v_gene: TRBV7-2; d_gene: -; j_gene: TRBJ1-1; CDR3aa: CASSRRSMNTEAFF; CDR3nt: TGTGCCAGCAGCCGCAGGTCAATGAACACTGAAGCTTTCTTT
abundance: -; v_gene: TRBV7-9; d_gene: -; j_gene: TRBJ2-7; CDR3aa: CASSQEEGTGSYEQYF; CDR3nt: TGTGCCAGCAGCCAAGAAGAAGGGACCGGCTCCTACGAGCAGTACTTC
abundance: -; v_gene: TRBV6-5; d_gene: -; j_gene: TRBJ2-7; CDR3aa: CASSPTANSYEQYF; CDR3nt: TGTGCCAGCAGTCCTACCGCAAACTCCTACGAGCAGTACTTC
abundance: -; v_gene: TRBV4-3; d_gene: -; j_gene: TRBJ2-7; CDR3aa: CASSQDHLGNHYEQYF; CDR3nt: TGCGCCAGCAGCCAAGATCACCTAGGCAACCACTACGAGCAGTACTTC
abundance: -; v_gene: TRBV7-6; d_gene: -; j_gene: TRBJ2-1; CDR3aa: CASSLVPGTHTQYNEQFF; CDR3nt: TGTGCCAGCAGCTTAGTACCGGGTACCCATACGCAATACAATGAGCAGTTCTTC
abundance: few; v_gene: TRBV6-5; d_gene: -; j_gene: TRBJ1-1; CDR3aa: CASSIGGTTEAFF; CDR3nt: TGTGCCAGCAGTATAGGGGGGACCACTGAAGCTTTCTTT
abundance: few; v_gene: TRBV5-1; d_gene: TRBD1; j_gene: TRBJ1-1; CDR3aa: CASSLAPGQGLTEAFF; CDR3nt: TGCGCCAGCAGCTTGGCACCGGGACAGGGGCTCACTGAAGCTTTCTTT
abundance: few; v_gene: TRBV5-1; d_gene: -; j_gene: TRBJ1-1; CDR3aa: CASSLGRGNTEAFF; CDR3nt: TGCGCCAGCAGCTTGGGCAGGGGGAACACTGAAGCTTTCTTT
abundance: -; v_gene: TRBV4-2; d_gene: TRBD1; j_gene: TRBJ2-7; CDR3aa: CASTPLPGQIDEQYF; CDR3nt: TGTGCCAGCACCCCCCTTCCGGGACAGATCGACGAGCAGTACTTC
abundance: -; v_gene: TRBV2; d_gene: TRBD2; j_gene: TRBJ2-4; CDR3aa: CASSETQATSGTVKNIQYF; CDR3nt: TGTGCCAGCAGTGAAACCCAAGCTACTAGCGGGACGGTCAAAAACATTCAGTACTTC
abundance: -; v_gene: TRBV5-6; d_gene: TRBD1; j_gene: TRBJ1-2; CDR3aa: CASTLPTRTGPNYGYTF; CDR3nt: TGTGCCAGCACCCTGCCGACTAGGACAGGGCCTAACTATGGCTACACCTTC
abundance: -; v_gene: TRBV28; d_gene: -; j_gene: TRBJ2-7; CDR3aa: CASSRYRRPEQYF; CDR3nt: TGTGCCAGCAGCCGATACAGGCGGCCCGAGCAGTACTTC
abundance: few; v_gene: TRBV5-8; d_gene: TRBD1; j_gene: TRBJ1-5; CDR3aa: CASSLEDRGRNQPQHF; CDR3nt: TGTGCCAGCAGCTTGGAGGACAGGGGAAGGAATCAGCCCCAGCATTTT
abundance: -; v_gene: TRBV18; d_gene: -; j_gene: TRBJ1-1; CDR3aa: CASSPQRGDTEAFF; CDR3nt: TGTGCCAGCTCACCGCAGAGAGGGGACACTGAAGCTTTCTTT
abundance: -; v_gene: TRBV6-6; d_gene: -; j_gene: TRBJ2-7; CDR3aa: CASSYSGTKLSYEQYF; CDR3nt: TGTGCCAGCAGTTACTCAGGGACAAAACTCTCCTACGAGCAGTACTTC
abundance: -; v_gene: TRBV7-9; d_gene: -; j_gene: TRBJ2-1; CDR3aa: CASSPAGHSEQFF; CDR3nt: TGTGCCAGCAGCCCGGCGGGTCACAGCGAGCAGTTCTTC
abundance: -; v_gene: TRBV6-6; d_gene: -; j_gene: TRBJ1-4; CDR3aa: CASSYGEGRSGERVFF; CDR3nt: TGTGCCAGCAGTTACGGCGAGGGGCGAAGCGGAGAAAGGGTGTTTTTT
abundance: -; v_gene: TRBV28; d_gene: -; j_gene: TRBJ2-3; CDR3aa: CASSLVGGVADTQYF; CDR3nt: TGTGCCAGCAGTTTAGTGGGGGGAGTGGCAGATACGCAGTATTTT
abundance: -; v_gene: TRBV6-1; d_gene: -; j_gene: TRBJ1-2; CDR3aa: CASSEPAENYGYTF; CDR3nt: TGTGCCAGCAGTGAACCGGCAGAAAACTATGGCTACACCTTC
abundance: once; v_gene: TRBV11-2; d_gene: TRBD1; j_gene: TRBJ2-5; CDR3aa: CASSLDFRAGGTRETQYF; CDR3nt: TGTGCCAGCAGCTTAGATTTCAGGGCAGGGGGCACCAGGGAGACCCAGTACTTC
abundance: -; v_gene: TRBV4-3; d_gene: TRBD1; j_gene: TRBJ1-1; CDR3aa: CASSQRGQGITEAFF; CDR3nt: TGCGCCAGCAGCCAAAGGGGACAGGGGATCACTGAAGCTTTCTTT
abundance: -; v_gene: TRBV7-2; d_gene: -; j_gene: TRBJ2-3; CDR3aa: CASSPQGGRTDTQYF; CDR3nt: TGTGCCAGCAGCCCCCAGGGGGGCCGCACAGATACGCAGTATTTT
abundance: once; v_gene: TRBV5-6; d_gene: TRBD2; j_gene: TRBJ2-7; CDR3aa: CASSFTGLAGSYEQYF; CDR3nt: TGTGCCAGCAGCTTCACGGGACTAGCGGGGTCCTACGAGCAGTACTTC